The rows below give T cell receptor beta chains drawn from one sample of a study of blood T cell repertoires in COVID-19. Generated by immunoSEQ multiplex PCR, the TCRdb table keeps only in-frame clones and is missing some. The data hold 55,000 to 75,000 clones, with 81% observed a single time. The sample was peripheral blood. Receptors originate from a human donor in a cohort sampled during active COVID-19. The CDR3 runs from the conserved cysteine through the conserved F or W. The order of the fields is V gene, D gene, clone size, J gene, CDR3 DNA, CDR3 protein. The D gene is left open where the match is weak. Some rows have no size entry. The others give once, few or many, or a class for an expanded clone.

>TRBV30|NA|NA|TRBJ2-7
TGTGCCTGGAGTGTACCCCGGGAATCCTACGAGCAGTACTTC
CAWSVPRESYEQYF
>TRBV4-1|TRBD2|NA|TRBJ2-1
TGCGCCAGCAGCTTACAAGAGAGGACTAGCGCCGACAATGAGCAGTTCTTC
CASSLQERTSADNEQFF
>TRBV29-1|TRBD2|NA|TRBJ2-7
TGCAGCGTTGCCCGGACTAGCGACTACGAGCAGTACTTC
CSVARTSDYEQYF
>TRBV3-1/TRBV3-2|NA|NA|TRBJ1-5
TGTGCCAGCAGCCAAGATCACAGCCCCGATCGTCCCCAGCATTTT
CASSQDHSPDRPQHF
>TRBV28|NA|NA|TRBJ2-7
TGTGCCAGCAGTTCTTTAGGGGTGGCCCACGAGCAGTACTTC
CASSSLGVAHEQYF
>TRBV28|NA|NA|TRBJ1-5
TGTGCCAGCAGTTTGGGAGGGGATCAGCCCCAGCATTTT
CASSLGGDQPQHF
>TRBV6-6|NA|few|TRBJ1-2
TGTGCCAGCAGGGGAAGGGGAGGGACTAACTATGGCTACACCTTC
CASRGRGGTNYGYTF
>TRBV5-1|TRBD1|NA|TRBJ2-2
TGCGCCACCTCTCCCGGGACAGCGGCCGGGGAGCTGTTTTTT
CATSPGTAAGELFF
>TRBV28|NA|NA|TRBJ2-1
TGTGCCAGCAGTTTTCCCTTATTCAAAATGGACTTGGCCAATGAGCAGTTCTTC
CASSFPLFKMDLANEQFF
>TRBV9|TRBD1|few|TRBJ2-2
TGTGCCAGCAGTCATACCTACAGGGGGCGCTGGGCCGGGGAGCTGTTTTTT
CASSHTYRGRWAGELFF
>TRBV7-2|NA|NA|TRBJ2-1
TGTGCCAGCAGCCAGGAACCGGGATTCCCGCTCTTCTTC
CASSQEPGFPLFF
>TRBV7-9|NA|NA|TRBJ1-1
TGTGCCAGCAGCTTAGATCGGGGTGAGGACACTGAAGCTTTCTTT
CASSLDRGEDTEAFF
>TRBV6-5|NA|once|TRBJ1-6
TGTGCCAGCAGTTACTCCCCGGTGGGGGGGCAATCACCCCTCCACTTT
CASSYSPVGGQSPLHF
>TRBV3-1/TRBV3-2|NA|NA|TRBJ1-6
TGTGCCAGCAGCCGGACAGCGAGCTCCTATAATTCACCCCTCCACTTT
CASSRTASSYNSPLHF
>TRBV5-1|TRBD2|NA|TRBJ2-2
TGCGCCAGCAGCTTGGGTTTTAGCGGGACCTTCGACGGGGAGCTGTTTTTT
CASSLGFSGTFDGELFF
>TRBV27|NA|NA|TRBJ1-3
TGTGCCAGCAGTTCCTTGGTGGGGCCCTCTGGAAACACCATATATTTT
CASSSLVGPSGNTIYF
>TRBV6-5|NA|NA|TRBJ2-1
TGTGCCAGCAGCCCAGGGGAGAATGAGCAGTTCTTC
CASSPGENEQFF
>TRBV11-3|TRBD1|few|TRBJ2-2
TGTGCCAGCAGGAACCGGGACAGGGATTACACCGGGGAGCTGTTTTTT
CASRNRDRDYTGELFF
>TRBV7-2|NA|NA|TRBJ1-5
TGTGCCAGCAGCTCGCAGGGGTATCAGCCCCAGCATTTT
CASSSQGYQPQHF
>TRBV4-1|NA|NA|TRBJ2-7
TGCGCCAGCAGCCAAGAGGGGAGGTCCTACGAGCAGTACTTC
CASSQEGRSYEQYF
>TRBV4-1|TRBD2|NA|TRBJ2-5
TGCGCCAGCAGCCAGGGAGGGGTCGAGGTCAGGTTTGAGACCCAGTACTTC
CASSQGGVEVRFETQYF
>TRBV7-9|TRBD2|NA|TRBJ2-1
TGTGCCAGCAGAGGGTCCGAGGGCGGCGTGCGGGGGGATGAGCAGTTCTTC
CASRGSEGGVRGDEQFF
>TRBV6-6|NA|NA|TRBJ1-5
TGTGCCAGCAGTTACGGACGGGGACAAGGCAATCAGCCCCAGCATTTT
CASSYGRGQGNQPQHF
>TRBV5-6|NA|once|TRBJ2-7
TGTGCCAGCAGCGCGTACGCCTATCTCGGCTCCTACGAGCAGTACTTC
CASSAYAYLGSYEQYF
>TRBV28|NA|NA|TRBJ1-5
TGTGCCAGCAGTTTATCGGCGGGGCAGCCCCAGCATTTT
CASSLSAGQPQHF
>TRBV30|TRBD1|few|TRBJ1-1
TGTGCCTGGAGTAACCGACAGGGCAGTGAAGCTTTCTTT
CAWSNRQGSEAFF
>TRBV7-6|NA|NA|TRBJ1-5
TGTGCCAGCAGCGCCCGGGTCCAACTGCCGGGACAATTGAATCAGCCCCAGCATTTT
CASSARVQLPGQLNQPQHF
>TRBV30|NA|once|TRBJ1-1
TGTGCCTGGAGTAGGGGCTTGAACACTGAAGCTTTCTTT
CAWSRGLNTEAFF
>TRBV6-2/TRBV6-3|TRBD1|NA|TRBJ2-5
TGTGCCAGCAGCCCCTGGACAGGGGGCGCGGGTTTGGAGACCCAGTACTTC
CASSPWTGGAGLETQYF
>TRBV6-6|TRBD1|few|TRBJ1-2
TGTGCCAGCAGGCGAGGACAGGGTTTCTATGGCTACACCTTC
CASRRGQGFYGYTF
>TRBV6-1|NA|NA|TRBJ2-1
TGTGCCAGCAGTGAAGCATCCGGGAATGAGCAGTTCTTC
CASSEASGNEQFF
>TRBV2|NA|NA|TRBJ1-1
TGTGCCAGCAGGAAAGGACACAACACTGAAGCTTTCTTT
CASRKGHNTEAFF
>TRBV20-1|NA|NA|TRBJ2-7
TGCAGTGCTAGTGCGGCGGACGAGCAGTACTTC
CSASAADEQYF
>TRBV28|NA|few|TRBJ1-5
TGTGCCAGCAGTGCCCCAGGGGGCAATCAGCCCCAGCATTTT
CASSAPGGNQPQHF
>TRBV15|NA|once|TRBJ2-5
TGTGCCACCAGCAGAGGAGGACAGATCCAAGAGACCCAGTACTTC
CATSRGGQIQETQYF
>TRBV19|TRBD2|NA|TRBJ2-3
TGTGCCAGTAGTCCGCGGTCTAGCGGCTACACAGATACGCAGTATTTT
CASSPRSSGYTDTQYF
>TRBV3-1/TRBV3-2|TRBD2|NA|TRBJ2-1
TGTGCCAGCAGCCGGTGGGAGGGGCCCAATGAGCAGTTCTTC
CASSRWEGPNEQFF
>TRBV4-1|TRBD2|NA|TRBJ2-7
TGCGCCAGCAGCCAAGACGCGGGACTAGCGGGCTACGAGCAGTACTTC
CASSQDAGLAGYEQYF
>TRBV3-1/TRBV3-2|TRBD1|few|TRBJ1-1
TGTGCCAGCAGCCCGAATGACAGGGGGCAAGCTTTCTTT
CASSPNDRGQAFF
>TRBV6-5|NA|few|TRBJ2-5
TGTGCCAGCAAGAGGGGGGGTCTAGAGACCCAGTACTTC
CASKRGGLETQYF
>TRBV24-1|NA|medium-sized|TRBJ2-7
TGTGCCACCAGTTACGGTTTCGAGCAGTACTTC
CATSYGFEQYF
>TRBV7-2|TRBD1|NA|TRBJ1-2
TGTGCCAGCAGCTTGGACAGGGTATTGGTCGGCTACACCTTC
CASSLDRVLVGYTF